This T cell receptor beta chain was identified during a study of blood T cell repertoires in COVID-19. Study summary: Material from acute and convalescent COVID-19 was sourced from the United States, Italy and Spain. The cDNA or gDNA used as material had been derived from T cells, B-cell-depleted T cells, or PBMCs.

The CDR3 runs 15 residues. Trimming cost V 2 bases and J 4 bases; bases outside gene matches: 6. Germline CDR1 is SGHTA and CDR2 is FQGNSA. Original processing notes: Reference gene primer amplification yielded estimated nucleated cell counts. The protocol was immunoSEQ multiplex PCR, while the TCRdb copy is restricted to in-frame clones and leaves out a portion. D and trimming come from the DNA, and the V and J calls and clone size come from that table. The sample consists of 100,000 to 150,000 clones, 85% to 90% of them appearing once. While infection was still active, Seattle patients were enrolled and then followed longitudinally.

This sequence was found in a woman aged 80 or over with COVID-19, enrolled during active disease. The V call is TRBV7-2, the J call TRBJ2-3; the match to TRBD2 covers 7 bases. The sample consisted of peripheral blood. CDR3 amino acids: CASSLNAGDPDTQYF. CDR3 coding DNA: TGTGCCAGCAGCTTAAACGCGGGAGACCCAGATACGCAGTATTTT.